This TCR beta chain is drawn from a study of T cell responses to AZD1222 COVID-19 vaccine. The study, taken as a whole, reports: Clonal diversity may have been underestimated, and the donors were mostly white British, with more females than males. Repertoires were sampled only after the peak T cell response. The study identified only five to seven AZD1222 recipients as seropositive at baseline. An increase in Spike-specific TCR breadth and depth was observed after two AZD1222 doses.

A single count supports this clone. The antigen is unknown. CDR3 length: 17 amino acids. The junction had 12 bases not matched to a gene; V was cut back by 3 bases and J by 2 bases. CDR1 is SEHNR and CDR2 is FQNEAQ in the germline V gene (reference sequence). Clones were read by immunoSEQ multiplex PCR, and TCRdb kept only the in-frame ones, dropping some. The repertoire includes around 160,000 clones, 90% to 95% of them detected once, and 5.1% sits in the top ten. The chain links TRBV7-9 to TRBJ1-1; 7 bases fit TRBD1. This clonotype originated in an adult who received the AZD1222 COVID-19 vaccine. This specimen was peripheral blood, taken 28 days after the second AZD1222 dose. CDR3 region: CASSFLRQGWVNTEAFF. The CDR3 DNA reads TGTGCCAGCAGCTTCCTTAGACAGGGATGGGTTAACACTGAAGCTTTCTTT.